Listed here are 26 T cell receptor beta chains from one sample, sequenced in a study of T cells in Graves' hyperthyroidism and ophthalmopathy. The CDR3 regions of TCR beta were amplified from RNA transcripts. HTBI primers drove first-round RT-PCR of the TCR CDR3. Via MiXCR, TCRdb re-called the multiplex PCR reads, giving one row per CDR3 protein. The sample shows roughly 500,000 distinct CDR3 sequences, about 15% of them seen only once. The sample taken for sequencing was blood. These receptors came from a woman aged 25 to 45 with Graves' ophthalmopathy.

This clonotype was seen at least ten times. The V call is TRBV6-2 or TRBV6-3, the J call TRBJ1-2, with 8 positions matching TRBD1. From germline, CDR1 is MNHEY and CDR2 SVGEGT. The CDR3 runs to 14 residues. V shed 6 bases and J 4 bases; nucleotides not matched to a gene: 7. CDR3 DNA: TGTGCCAGCAGCAACCGGGACAGGAGCTATGGCTACACCTTC. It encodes CASSNRDRSYGYTF.

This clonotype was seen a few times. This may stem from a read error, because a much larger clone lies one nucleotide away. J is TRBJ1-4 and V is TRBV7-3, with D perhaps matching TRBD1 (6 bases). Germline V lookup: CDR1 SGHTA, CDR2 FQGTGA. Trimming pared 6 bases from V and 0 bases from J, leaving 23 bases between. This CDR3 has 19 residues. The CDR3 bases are TGTGCCAGCAGTTTGCTATCGTTCCAGGGGAGGTCAACTAATGAAAAACTGTTTTTT. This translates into CASSLLSFQGRSTNEKLFF.

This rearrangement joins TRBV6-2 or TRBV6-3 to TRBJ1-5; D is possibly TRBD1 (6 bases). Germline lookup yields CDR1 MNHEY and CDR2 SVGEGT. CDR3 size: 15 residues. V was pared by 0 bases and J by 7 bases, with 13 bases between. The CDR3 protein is CASSYSKLGAQPQHF. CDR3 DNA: TGTGCCAGCAGTTACTCGAAATTGGGGGCACAGCCCCAGCATTTT.

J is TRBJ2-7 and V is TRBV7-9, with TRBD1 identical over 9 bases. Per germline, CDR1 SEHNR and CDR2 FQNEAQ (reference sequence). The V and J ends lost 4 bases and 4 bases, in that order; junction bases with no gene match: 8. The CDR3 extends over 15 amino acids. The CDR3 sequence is CASSSRDRELYEQYF. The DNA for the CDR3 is TGTGCCAGCAGCTCCCGGGACAGGGAGCTTTACGAGCAGTACTTC.

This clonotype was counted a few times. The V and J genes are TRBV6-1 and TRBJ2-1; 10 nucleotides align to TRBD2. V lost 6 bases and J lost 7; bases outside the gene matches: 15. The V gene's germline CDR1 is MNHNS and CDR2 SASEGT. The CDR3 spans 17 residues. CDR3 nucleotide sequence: TGTGCCAGCAGATTGCAGACTAGCGGGCCCACGCGGAATGAGCAGTTCTTC. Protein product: CASRLQTSGPTRNEQFF.

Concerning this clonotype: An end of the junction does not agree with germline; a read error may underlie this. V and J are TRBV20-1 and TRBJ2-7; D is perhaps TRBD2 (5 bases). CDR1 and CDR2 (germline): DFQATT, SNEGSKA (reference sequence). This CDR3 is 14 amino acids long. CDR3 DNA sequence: TGCAGTGCTAGAGAATCTACAGCCGCGGGCGAGCAGCACTTC. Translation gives CSARESTAAGEQHF.

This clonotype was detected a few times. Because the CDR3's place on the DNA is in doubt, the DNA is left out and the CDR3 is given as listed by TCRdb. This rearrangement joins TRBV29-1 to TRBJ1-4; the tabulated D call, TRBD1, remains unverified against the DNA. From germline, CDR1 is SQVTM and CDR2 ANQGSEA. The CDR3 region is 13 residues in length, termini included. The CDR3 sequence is CSVAFGQGSPVFF.

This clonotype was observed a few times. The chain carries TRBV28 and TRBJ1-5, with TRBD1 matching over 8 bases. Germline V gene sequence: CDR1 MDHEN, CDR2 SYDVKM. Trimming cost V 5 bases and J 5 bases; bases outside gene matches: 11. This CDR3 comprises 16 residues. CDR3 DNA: TGTGCCAGCAGTATCCCGAGACAGGGGAGGGATCAGCCCCAGCATTTT. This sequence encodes CASSIPRQGRDQPQHF.

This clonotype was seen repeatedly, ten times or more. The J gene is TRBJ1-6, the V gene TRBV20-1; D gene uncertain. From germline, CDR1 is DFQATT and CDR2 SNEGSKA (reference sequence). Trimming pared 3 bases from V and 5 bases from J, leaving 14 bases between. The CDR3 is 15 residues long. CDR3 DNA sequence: TGCAGTGCTAGGGGCACGGCGTACGATAATTCACCCCTCCACTTT. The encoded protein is CSARGTAYDNSPLHF.

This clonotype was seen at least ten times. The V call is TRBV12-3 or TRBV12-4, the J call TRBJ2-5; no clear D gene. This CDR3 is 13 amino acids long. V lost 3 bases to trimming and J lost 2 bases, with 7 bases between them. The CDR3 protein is CASSFDKQETQYF. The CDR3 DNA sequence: TGTGCCAGCAGTTTTGACAAGCAAGAGACCCAGTACTTC.

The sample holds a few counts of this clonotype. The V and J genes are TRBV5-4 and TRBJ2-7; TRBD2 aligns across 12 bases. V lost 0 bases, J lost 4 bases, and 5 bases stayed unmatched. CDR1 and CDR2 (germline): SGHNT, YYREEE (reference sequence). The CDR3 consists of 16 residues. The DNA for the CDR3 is TGTGCCAGCAGCTTGGGGATAACTAGCGGGAGGTACGAGCAGTACTTC. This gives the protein CASSLGITSGRYEQYF.

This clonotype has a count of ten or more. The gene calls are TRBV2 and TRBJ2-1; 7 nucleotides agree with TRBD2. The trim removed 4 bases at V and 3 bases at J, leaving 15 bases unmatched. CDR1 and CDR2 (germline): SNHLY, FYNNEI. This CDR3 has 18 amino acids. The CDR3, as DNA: TGTGCCAGCAGTGGTGCTTTAAATGAGGGAGGGCTCTACAATGAGCAGTTCTTC. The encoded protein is CASSGALNEGGLYNEQFF.

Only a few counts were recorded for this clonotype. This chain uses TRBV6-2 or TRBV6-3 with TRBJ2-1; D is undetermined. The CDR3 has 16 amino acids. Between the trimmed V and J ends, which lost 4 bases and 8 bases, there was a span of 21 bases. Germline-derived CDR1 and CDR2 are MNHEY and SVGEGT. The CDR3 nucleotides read TGTGCCAGCAGTTCGACCCCGACGAGCGTCGATGATGAGCAGTTCTTC. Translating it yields CASSSTPTSVDDEQFF.

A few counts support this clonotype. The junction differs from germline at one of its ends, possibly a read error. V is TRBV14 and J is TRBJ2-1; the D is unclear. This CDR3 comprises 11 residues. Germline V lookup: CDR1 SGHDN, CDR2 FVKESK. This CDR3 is CASSPGPEEFF. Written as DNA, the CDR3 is TGTGCCAGCAGCCCCGGACCTGAGGAGTTCTTC.

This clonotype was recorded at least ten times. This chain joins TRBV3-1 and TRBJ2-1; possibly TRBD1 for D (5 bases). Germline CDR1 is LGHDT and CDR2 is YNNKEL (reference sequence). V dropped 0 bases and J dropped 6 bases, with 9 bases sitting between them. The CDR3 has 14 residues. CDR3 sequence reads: CASSQDLQGNEQFF. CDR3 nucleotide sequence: TGTGCCAGCAGCCAAGATCTTCAGGGCAATGAGCAGTTCTTC.

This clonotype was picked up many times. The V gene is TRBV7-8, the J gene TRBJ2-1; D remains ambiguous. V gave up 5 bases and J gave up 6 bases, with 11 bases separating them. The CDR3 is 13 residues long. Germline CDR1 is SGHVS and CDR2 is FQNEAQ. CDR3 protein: CASSVDPSNEQFF. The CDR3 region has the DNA TGTGCCAGCAGCGTCGACCCATCCAATGAGCAGTTCTTC.

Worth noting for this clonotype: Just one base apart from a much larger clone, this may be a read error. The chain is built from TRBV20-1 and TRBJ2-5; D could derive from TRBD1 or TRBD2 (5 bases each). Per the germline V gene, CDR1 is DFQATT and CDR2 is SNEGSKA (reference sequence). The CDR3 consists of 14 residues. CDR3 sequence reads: CGASPTGIQETQYF. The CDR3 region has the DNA TGCGGTGCTAGCCCTACAGGAATCCAAGAGACCCAGTACTTC.

The CDR3 loop is CASSLAADLSEQYF. The CDR3 region has the DNA TGCGCCAGCAGCTTGGCAGCCGACCTCTCCGAGCAGTACTTC. This chain connects TRBV5-1 to TRBJ2-7, with D uncertain. Germline-derived CDR1 and CDR2 are SGHRS and YFSETQ. The CDR3 totals 14 residues. V shed 0 bases and J shed 6 bases, with 13 bases lying between them.

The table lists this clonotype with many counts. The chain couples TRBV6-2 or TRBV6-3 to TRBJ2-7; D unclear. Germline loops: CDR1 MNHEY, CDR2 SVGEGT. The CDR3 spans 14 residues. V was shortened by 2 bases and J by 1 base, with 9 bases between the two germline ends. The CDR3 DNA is TGTGCCAGCAGTTACAGGCTGACTTCCTACGAGCAGTACTTC. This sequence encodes CASSYRLTSYEQYF.

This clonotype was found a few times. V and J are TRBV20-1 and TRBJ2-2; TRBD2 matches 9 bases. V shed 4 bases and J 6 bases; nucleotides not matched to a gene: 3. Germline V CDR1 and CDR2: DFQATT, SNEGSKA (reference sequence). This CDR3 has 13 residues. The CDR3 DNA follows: TGCAGTGCTATTAGCGGGAGCTCCGGGGAGCTGTTTTTT. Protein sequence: CSAISGSSGELFF.

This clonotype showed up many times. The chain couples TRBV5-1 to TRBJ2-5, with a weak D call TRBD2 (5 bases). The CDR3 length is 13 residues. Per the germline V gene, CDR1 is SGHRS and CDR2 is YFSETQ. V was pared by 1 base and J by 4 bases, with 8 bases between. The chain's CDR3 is CASSLIEGETQYF. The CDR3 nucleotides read TGCGCCAGCAGCTTGATTGAGGGAGAGACCCAGTACTTC. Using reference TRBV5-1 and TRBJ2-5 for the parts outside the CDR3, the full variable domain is KAGVTQTPRYLIKTRGQQVTLSCSPISGHRSVSWYQQTPGQGLQFLFEYFSETQRNKGNFPGRFSGRQFSNSRSEMNVSTLELGDSALYLCASSLIEGETQYFGPGTRLLVL.

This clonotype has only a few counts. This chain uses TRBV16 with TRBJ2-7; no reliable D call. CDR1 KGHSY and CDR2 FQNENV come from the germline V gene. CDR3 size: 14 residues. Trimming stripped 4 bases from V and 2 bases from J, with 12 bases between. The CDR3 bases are TGTGCCAGCAGCCCTCGTCGGTATACCTACGAGCAGTACTTC. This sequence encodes CASSPRRYTYEQYF. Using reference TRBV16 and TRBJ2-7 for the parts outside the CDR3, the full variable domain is GEEVAQTPKHLVRGEGQKAKLYCAPIKGHSYVFWYQQVLKNEFKFLISFQNENVFDETGMPKERFSAKCLPNSPCSLEIQATKLEDSAVYFCASSPRRYTYEQYFGPGTRLTVT.

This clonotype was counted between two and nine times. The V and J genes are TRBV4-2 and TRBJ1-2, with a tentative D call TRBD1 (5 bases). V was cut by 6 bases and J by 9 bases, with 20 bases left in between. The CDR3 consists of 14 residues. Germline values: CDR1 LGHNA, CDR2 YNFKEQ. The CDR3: CASRPPGLRGSYTF. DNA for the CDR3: TGTGCCAGCAGGCCCCCTGGGCTAAGGGGAAGCTACACCTTC.

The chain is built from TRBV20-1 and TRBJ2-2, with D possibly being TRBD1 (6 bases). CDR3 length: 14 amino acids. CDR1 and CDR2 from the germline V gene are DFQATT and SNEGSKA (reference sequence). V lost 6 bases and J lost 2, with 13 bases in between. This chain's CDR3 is CSARQQGNTGELFF. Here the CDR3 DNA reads TGCAGTGCAAGGCAACAGGGAAACACCGGGGAGCTGTTTTTT.

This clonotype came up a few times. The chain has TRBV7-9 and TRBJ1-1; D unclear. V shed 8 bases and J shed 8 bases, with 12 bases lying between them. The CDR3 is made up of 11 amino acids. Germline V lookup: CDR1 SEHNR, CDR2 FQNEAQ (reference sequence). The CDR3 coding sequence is TGTGCCAGCCAGGATGCGGAGGAAGCTTTCTTT. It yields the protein CASQDAEEAFF.

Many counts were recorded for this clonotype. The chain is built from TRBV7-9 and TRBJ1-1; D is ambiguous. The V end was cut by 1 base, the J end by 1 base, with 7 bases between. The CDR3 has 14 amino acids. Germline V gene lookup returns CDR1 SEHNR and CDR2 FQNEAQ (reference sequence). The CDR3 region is CASSLVAENTEAFF. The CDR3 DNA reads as TGTGCCAGCAGCTTAGTGGCGGAGAACACTGAAGCTTTCTTT.